The 24 T cell receptor beta chains below were found in one sample sequenced in a study of cytomegalovirus exposure and HLA in healthy donors. Clones were read by immunoSEQ multiplex PCR, and TCRdb kept only the in-frame ones, dropping some. The table includes more than 45,000 clones, about 91% detected once. Source material: PBMCs. The source of these receptors is a young woman in good health and CMV-seronegative.

The rearrangement uses TRBV28 and TRBJ2-7; 7 bases map to TRBD2. With 3 bases clipped from V and 3 bases from J, the junction kept 8 bases outside the gene matches. Germline V lookup: CDR1 MDHEN, CDR2 SYDVKM. This CDR3 spans 15 amino acids. CDR3 loop: CASSLGGRGRYEQYF. CDR3 sequence (DNA): TGTGCCAGCAGTTTGGGAGGGAGGGGACGCTACGAGCAGTACTTC.

The rearrangement joins TRBV5-1 to TRBJ2-2; D is perhaps TRBD1 (6 bases). Germline-derived CDR1 and CDR2 are SGHRS and YFSETQ. This CDR3 is built from 15 residues. V lost 3 bases, J lost 1 base, and 10 bases lay in between. The CDR3 DNA follows: TGCGCCAGCAGCTCCCGACAGGAGAACACCGGGGAGCTGTTTTTT. This encodes CASSSRQENTGELFF.

V is TRBV6-1 and J is TRBJ1-1; 7 bases map to TRBD1. This CDR3 contains 13 residues. Trimming at V came to 7 bases and at J to 5 bases, leaving 7 bases not matched to a gene. CDR1 and CDR2 from the germline V gene are MNHNS and SASEGT. The CDR3 region has the DNA TGTGCCAGCACCCTCACGACAGGGACTGAAGCTTTCTTT. Translating gives CASTLTTGTEAFF.

A single count supports this clone. This sequence joins TRBV5-6 and TRBJ2-5; no clear D gene. Trimming shortened V by 4 bases and J by 5 bases, and 12 bases separated the two germline ends. There are 13 residues in the CDR3. The germline V gene encodes CDR1 SGHDT and CDR2 YYEEEE. CDR3 DNA: TGTGCCAGCAGCCCCTACTACGACGAGACCCAGTACTTC. Amino acids: CASSPYYDETQYF.

The chain couples TRBV23-1 to TRBJ2-7; 7 bases match TRBD2. TRBV23-1 is annotated as an ORF whose role is uncertain. V shed 8 bases and J 2 bases; nucleotides not matched to a gene: 3. The CDR3 has 12 amino acids. CDR3 in DNA: TGCGCCAGCCCTAGCGGTGCCTACGAGCAGTACTTC. It is translated as CASPSGAYEQYF.

This clone was found a few times. The chain links TRBV27 to TRBJ2-7, with 8 positions matching TRBD1. Unmatched junction bases numbered 12, after V lost 5 bases and J lost 6 bases. The CDR3 sequence is 15 residues long. Germline assignment: CDR1 MNHEY and CDR2 SMNVEV (reference sequence). CDR3 sequence: CASSLTGQGLAEQYF. The CDR3 DNA sequence: TGTGCCAGCAGTCTAACCGGACAGGGCCTGGCCGAGCAGTACTTC.

This clone was detected only a few times. The gene calls are TRBV4-1 and TRBJ2-3; no reliable D call. V was shortened by 0 bases and J by 2 bases, with 6 bases between the two germline ends. Per germline, CDR1 MGHRA and CDR2 YSYEKL. CDR3 length: 14 amino acids. The CDR3 loop reads CASSQDSNTDTQYF. The CDR3 DNA follows: TGCGCCAGCAGCCAAGATTCAAACACAGATACGCAGTATTTT.

The V gene is TRBV5-1, the J gene TRBJ1-4; possibly TRBD1 for D (5 bases). The CDR3 is 18 amino acids. V shed 1 base and J shed 5 bases, with 21 bases lying between them. In germline, CDR1 is SGHRS, CDR2 YFSETQ. CDR3 residues: CASSLRTDSDGGNEKLFF. The CDR3 DNA follows: TGCGCCAGCAGCTTGAGGACCGACAGCGACGGGGGGAATGAAAAACTGTTTTTT.

The V and J genes are TRBV9 and TRBJ2-5; 10 bases map to TRBD2. This CDR3 spans 16 amino acids. V trimming: 0 bases; J trimming: 5 bases; junction bases outside the gene matches: 7. The V gene's germline CDR1 is SGDLS and CDR2 YYNGEE. In nucleotides, the CDR3 is TGTGCCAGCAGCGTAGCGGCTAGCGGGAGTAGGGAGACCCAGTACTTC. Protein sequence: CASSVAASGSRETQYF.

This clone is medium-sized within its sample. The chain couples TRBV6-1 to TRBJ1-5; D might be TRBD1 (6 bases). CDR3 length equals 16 residues. Germline V gene sequence: CDR1 MNHNS, CDR2 SASEGT. V was trimmed by 4 bases and J by 2 bases, leaving 15 bases between them. The chain's CDR3 is CASSVSIAGGNQPQHF. DNA of the CDR3: TGTGCCAGCAGTGTCTCAATCGCAGGGGGCAATCAGCCCCAGCATTTT.

This rearrangement joins TRBV4-1 to TRBJ2-7, with 7 bases matching TRBD2. Germline V CDR1 and CDR2: MGHRA, YSYEKL. The ends lost 4 bases at V and 2 bases at J; junction bases unmatched: 20. The CDR3 runs to 19 residues. The DNA for the CDR3 is TGCGCCAGCAGCCCGGGTCTCTGGACTAGGGCCCCGCGGGCCTACGAGCAGTACTTC. Encoded protein: CASSPGLWTRAPRAYEQYF.

The genes are TRBV9 and TRBJ1-1, with D possibly TRBD1 on 5 matching bases. Per the germline V gene, CDR1 is SGDLS and CDR2 is YYNGEE. The CDR3 extends over 15 amino acids. The V end lost 4 bases, the J end lost 2 bases, and 15 bases lay between the germline ends. The CDR3, as DNA: TGTGCCAGCAGCAGGCGGGACGGAGCAAACACTGAAGCTTTCTTT. It yields the protein CASSRRDGANTEAFF.

The table lists this clone with a count of one. The V and J genes are TRBV6-1 and TRBJ1-1, with D possibly being TRBD1 (5 bases). There are 13 residues in the CDR3. CDR1 is MNHNS, CDR2 SASEGT, per germline. V was pared by 6 bases and J by 4 bases, with 12 bases between. This CDR3 reads CASSSQVFTEAFF. CDR3 nucleotides: TGTGCCAGCAGCTCACAGGTGTTCACTGAAGCTTTCTTT.

V gene TRBV11-2 combines with J gene TRBJ2-5, with a tentative D call TRBD1 (6 bases). From germline, CDR1 is SGHAT and CDR2 FQNNGV. This CDR3 is 15 amino acids long. Trimming shortened V by 9 bases and J by 3 bases, and 20 bases separated the two germline ends. CDR3 region: CASGIGTLVEETQYF. CDR3 bases: TGTGCCAGTGGGATCGGGACACTAGTCGAAGAGACCCAGTACTTC.

The rearrangement uses TRBV19 and TRBJ2-5; perhaps TRBD2 as D (5 bases). The V end was cut by 3 bases, the J end by 2 bases, with 7 bases between. The CDR3 is 13 amino acids. The germline CDR1 and CDR2 sequences are LNHDA and SQIVND (reference sequence). The CDR3 spells CASSIGLQETQYF. The CDR3 DNA reads TGTGCCAGTAGTATCGGACTTCAAGAGACCCAGTACTTC.

The chain joins TRBV19 to TRBJ1-2; D is uncertain. Germline CDR1 and CDR2: LNHDA and SQIVND (reference sequence). Trimming took 6 bases from V and 5 from J, leaving 10 bases between them. The CDR3 contains 12 residues. As DNA, the CDR3 is TGTGCCAGTAGAGGGAGTTCGTATGGCTACACCTTC. It specifies CASRGSSYGYTF.

The genes are TRBV25-1 and TRBJ1-4; D not resolved. CDR3 length: 14 amino acids. Looked up from germline, CDR1 is MGHDK and CDR2 is SYGVNS. The V gene lost 4 bases and the J gene lost 6 bases, with 12 bases spanning the gap. The CDR3 nucleotides read TGTGCCAGCAGTGCCTTCGGGGTCGATGAAAAACTGTTTTTT. This gives the protein CASSAFGVDEKLFF.

In this sample, this clone turned up once. The CDR3 loop reads CASSGTAWEGGQPQHF. In DNA, the CDR3 is TGTGCCAGCAGTGGAACAGCGTGGGAGGGGGGTCAGCCCCAGCATTTT. J is TRBJ1-5 and V is TRBV2; D possibly corresponds to TRBD1 (6 bases). The CDR3 length is 16 residues. V lost 4 bases and J lost 6, with 19 bases in between. In germline, CDR1 is SNHLY, CDR2 FYNNEI.

The chain employs TRBV28 and TRBJ1-3; possibly TRBD1 for D (6 bases). The germline gives CDR1 MDHEN, CDR2 SYDVKM. The CDR3 sequence is 17 residues long. V shed 2 bases and J shed 0 bases, with 14 bases lying between them. The CDR3 DNA follows: TGTGCCAGCAGTTTACCAGACAGGATCAACTCTGGAAACACCATATATTTT. It codes for CASSLPDRINSGNTIYF. The full variable domain, rest sourced from reference TRBV28 and TRBJ1-3, is DVKVTQSSRYLVKRTGEKVFLECVQDMDHENMFWYRQDPGLGLRLIYFSYDVKMKEKGDIPEGYSVSREKKERFSLILESASTNQTSMYLCASSLPDRINSGNTIYFGEGSWLTVV.

The genes are TRBV10-3 and TRBJ1-4; maybe TRBD1 (6 bases). V lost 9 bases and J lost 6, with 17 bases in between. CDR3 length: 14 amino acids. CDR1 ENHRY and CDR2 SYGVKD come from the germline V gene. Written as DNA, the CDR3 is TGTGCCATTCGTCGGAGACAGGACGATGAAAAACTGTTTTTT. It codes for CAIRRRQDDEKLFF.

The CDR3 sequence: CASSSALGNTEAFF. In DNA form, the CDR3 reads TGTGCCAGCAGCTCCGCCCTAGGGAACACTGAAGCTTTCTTT. The chain has TRBV7-6 and TRBJ1-1; D gene unclear. Per germline, CDR1 SGHVS and CDR2 FNYEAQ. Between the trimmed V and J ends, which lost 4 bases and 1 base, there was a span of 10 bases. This CDR3 spans 14 amino acids.

The chain recombines TRBV15 with TRBJ1-1, with a tentative D call TRBD1 (6 bases). V dropped 6 bases and J dropped 8 bases, with 13 bases sitting between them. The germline CDR1 and CDR2 sequences are LNHNV and YYDKDF (reference sequence). This CDR3 contains 12 residues. CDR3 protein: CATRAAGTEAFF. The CDR3 region has the DNA TGTGCCACCAGAGCCGCCGGGACAGAAGCTTTCTTT.

The CDR3 spells CASSLGAGAGNTIYF. The CDR3 DNA reads TGTGCCAGCAGCTTGGGCGCGGGTGCTGGAAACACCATATATTTT. This chain links TRBV5-4 with TRBJ1-3, with D uncertain. Germline V gives CDR1 SGHNT, CDR2 YYREEE (reference sequence). The CDR3 is 15 amino acids. Trimming left V 0 bases short and J 2 bases short, with 9 bases between.

Here the CDR3 reads CASSGASGGRADTQYF. The CDR3 DNA reads as TGTGCCAGCAGTGGGGCTAGCGGGGGGCGCGCAGATACGCAGTATTTT. The chain has TRBV2 and TRBJ2-3; TRBD2 matches at 11 bases. V shed 4 bases and J 4 bases; nucleotides not matched to a gene: 7. Looked up from germline, CDR1 is SNHLY and CDR2 is FYNNEI. This CDR3 contains 16 residues.